The source of this TCR beta chain is a study of shared clonotypes between healthy human individuals. About the research overall: Each donor had three CD4 naive, three CD4 memory, two CD8 naive and one CD8 memory plate. Study-level points and caveats: Expectations were that clonotype sharing among donors would be affected by sequencing depth.

Assay runs were performed at deep level. Every subset's genomic DNA went evenly onto several immunoSEQ plates. Generated by immunoSEQ multiplex PCR, the TCRdb table keeps only in-frame clones and is missing some. The sample contains roughly 590,000 clones, less than 97% of which appear only once. Naive CD8 cells comprised CD45RO-negative, CCR7-positively selected cells, excluding terminally differentiated effector memory CD45RA+ cells. With regard to this clone: Its specificity is unknown.

Germline V lookup: CDR1 SGHRS, CDR2 YFSETQ. This CDR3 comprises 15 residues. V lost 5 bases to trimming and J lost 4 bases, with 16 bases between them. The TCR was taken from a woman in her 30s in good health. The chain couples TRBV5-1 to TRBJ2-1, with TRBD1 as a possible D gene (6 bases). Sequencing was carried out using naive CD8+ T cells sorted from blood. In DNA form, the CDR3 reads TGCGCCAGCAGTTCCCCACAGGGAGAATACAATGAGCAGTTCTTC. The encoded protein is CASSSPQGEYNEQFF.